Detailed here is one T cell receptor beta chain. Its antigen remains unidentified. One base away there is no much larger clone; base qualities are not given. The data were obtained in a study of cytomegalovirus exposure and HLA in healthy donors listed by TCRdb under 2017. Concerning the study at large: According to a later analysis, one platform produced both the roughly 110 validation repertoires and the 670 or so repertoires of the first cohort. Along with the roughly 700-subject first cohort, a separate validation cohort of 120 different subjects was used. High-throughput TCR immunosequencing, statistical association of individual TCRs with disease status, and machine learning were combined to predict cytomegalovirus infection status. The study aimed to test whether signatures of past pathogen exposure could be identified by cataloging public T cell receptors.

From V the trimming removes 8 bases and from J it removes 10 bases, while the gene matches leave 13 bases of the junction unaccounted for. CDR1 and CDR2 are read off the germline V gene as SNHLY and FYNNEI. The CDR3 runs 13 residues from the cysteine to the phenylalanine. The entry retains the CDR3 DNA only, 39 bases that are in frame from base 1. On the study overall, not on this receptor specifically: Across donors, most TCR sequences were observed very rarely, whereas some public TCRs were present in many individuals. Cytomegalovirus status was reported to be diagnosed by the classifier with high specificity and sensitivity in both the original and validation cohorts. In vitro tests confirmed that a few of the cytomegalovirus-associated TCR beta chains recognize cytomegalovirus antigens. The authors suggested that the approach could potentially be generalized to other disease states and immunological phenotypes. A total of fewer than 200 TCR beta chains were listed by the study as associated with cytomegalovirus. In a later analysis, TCRs clustered in the first cohort were found to also tend to co-occur in the 130 or so validation repertoires, with approximately 95% of cluster scores above 0. The validation cohort had no HLA typing available for a later analysis, so co-occurrence within that cohort was assessed over all 120 or so repertoires.

The library came from the immunoSEQ multiplex PCR assay. As for the original processing: A statistical classification framework was built to diagnose cytomegalovirus status from the catalog of TCR beta chain sequences. TCRdb's version of the immuneACCESS table is confined to in-frame rearrangements and falls short of the full clone set. An unresolved V gene accounts for under half of the shortfall where checked; the remainder is of unknown origin. Clone size and V and J calls were adopted from that table, with D and trimming inferred from the DNA. This sample is represented by under 400,000 clones; roughly 88% of them were singletons. Around 0.88% of the sample belongs to the ten largest clones. Donors formed part of the validation cohort, which comprised 95 to 150 subjects and was distinct from the first cohort of 550 to 850 subjects.

The TCR originated in a man aged 30 to 45 in good health and CMV-seronegative. Sequencing used PBMCs. Rearrangement joined TRBV2 to TRBJ1-2, with 7 central nucleotides matching TRBD1. In nucleotide form, the sequence is TGTGCCAGCCTTTTTACCGGGACAGACGTCTACACCTTC. This gives the protein CASLFTGTDVYTF.